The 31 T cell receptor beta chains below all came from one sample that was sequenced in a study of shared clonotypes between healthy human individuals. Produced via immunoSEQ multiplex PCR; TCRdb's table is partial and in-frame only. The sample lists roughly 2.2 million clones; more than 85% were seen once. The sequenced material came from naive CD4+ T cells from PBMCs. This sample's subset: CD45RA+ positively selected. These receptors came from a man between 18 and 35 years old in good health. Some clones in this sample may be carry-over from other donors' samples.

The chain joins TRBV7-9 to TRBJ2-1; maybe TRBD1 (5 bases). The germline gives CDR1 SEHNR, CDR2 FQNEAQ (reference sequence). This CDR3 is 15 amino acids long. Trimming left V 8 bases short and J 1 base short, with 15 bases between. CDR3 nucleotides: TGTGCCAGCGCTGGGGCGGCTTCATCCTACAATGAGCAGTTCTTC. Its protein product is CASAGAASSYNEQFF. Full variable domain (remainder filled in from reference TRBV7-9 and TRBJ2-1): DTGVSQNPRHKITKRGQNVTFRCDPISEHNRLYWYRQTLGQGPEFLTYFQNEAQLEKSRLLSDRFSAERPKGSFSTLEIQRTEQGDSAMYLCASAGAASSYNEQFFGPGTRLTVL.

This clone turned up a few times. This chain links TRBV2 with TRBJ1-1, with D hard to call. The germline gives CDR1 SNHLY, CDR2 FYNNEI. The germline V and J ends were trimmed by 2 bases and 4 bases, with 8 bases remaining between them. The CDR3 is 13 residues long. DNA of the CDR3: TGTGCCAGCAGTGAAAGAGGGAGCACTGAAGCTTTCTTT. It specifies CASSERGSTEAFF.

CDR3 sequence: CASSHASAGSINEQFF. The CDR3 nucleotides read TGTGCCAGCAGCCATGCATCAGCCGGCTCGATAAATGAGCAGTTCTTC. The chain employs TRBV14 and TRBJ2-1; D unresolved. V dropped 3 bases and J dropped 7 bases, with 19 bases sitting between them. The CDR3 covers 16 residues. Germline V lookup: CDR1 SGHDN, CDR2 FVKESK.

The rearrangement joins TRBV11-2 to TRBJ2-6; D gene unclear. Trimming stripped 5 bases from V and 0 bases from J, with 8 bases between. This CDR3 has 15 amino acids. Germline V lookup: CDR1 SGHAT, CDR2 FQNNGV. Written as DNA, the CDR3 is TGTGCCAGCAGCCCTCAGGTCTCTGGGGCCAACGTCCTGACTTTC. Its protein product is CASSPQVSGANVLTF.

CDR3 coding DNA: TGTGCCAGCAGTTCCAGAGCGGGAGGATCCTACAATGAGCAGTTCTTC. This gives the protein CASSSRAGGSYNEQFF. The J gene is TRBJ2-1, the V gene TRBV28, with 9 bases fitting TRBD2. The germline V gene encodes CDR1 MDHEN and CDR2 SYDVKM. The CDR3 loop spans 16 amino acids. V shed 4 bases, J shed 1 base, and the junction held 5 bases outside the gene matches. The entire variable domain, with the rest obtained from reference TRBV28 and TRBJ2-1, is as follows: DVKVTQSSRYLVKRTGEKVFLECVQDMDHENMFWYRQDPGLGLRLIYFSYDVKMKEKGDIPEGYSVSREKKERFSLILESASTNQTSMYLCASSSRAGGSYNEQFFGPGTRLTVL.

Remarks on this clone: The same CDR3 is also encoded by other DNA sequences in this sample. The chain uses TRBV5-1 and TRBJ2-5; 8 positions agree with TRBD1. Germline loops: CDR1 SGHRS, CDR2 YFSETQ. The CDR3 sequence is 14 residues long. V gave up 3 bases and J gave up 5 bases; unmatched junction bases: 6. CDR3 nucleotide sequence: TGCGCCAGCAGCTCCGGACAGGGCCGGGAGACCCAGTACTTC. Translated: CASSSGQGRETQYF.

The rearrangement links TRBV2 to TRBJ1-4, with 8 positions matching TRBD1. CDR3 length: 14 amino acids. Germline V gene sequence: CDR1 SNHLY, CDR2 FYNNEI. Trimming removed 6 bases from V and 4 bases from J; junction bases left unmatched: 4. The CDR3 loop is CASRDRDSNEKLFF. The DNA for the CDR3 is TGTGCCAGCAGGGACAGGGATAGTAATGAAAAACTGTTTTTT. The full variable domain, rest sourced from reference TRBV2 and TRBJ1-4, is EPEVTQTPSHQVTQMGQEVILRCVPISNHLYFYWYRQILGQKVEFLVSFYNNEISEKSEIFDDQFSVERPDGSNFTLKIRSTKLEDSAMYFCASRDRDSNEKLFFGSGTQLSVL.

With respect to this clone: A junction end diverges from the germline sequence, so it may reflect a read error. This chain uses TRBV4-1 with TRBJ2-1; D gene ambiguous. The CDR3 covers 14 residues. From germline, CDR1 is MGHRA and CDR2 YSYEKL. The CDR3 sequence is CASSLTVGPNEQFF. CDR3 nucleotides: TGTGCCAGCAGCCTCACTGTCGGGCCGAATGAGCAGTTCTTC.

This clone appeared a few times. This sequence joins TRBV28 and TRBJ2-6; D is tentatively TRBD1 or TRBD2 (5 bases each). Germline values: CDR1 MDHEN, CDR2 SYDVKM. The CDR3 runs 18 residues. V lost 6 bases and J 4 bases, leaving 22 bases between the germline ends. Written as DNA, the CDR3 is TGTGCCAGCAGCAGGGACGCACGAAGGGGATTCGGGGCCAACGTCCTGACTTTC. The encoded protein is CASSRDARRGFGANVLTF.

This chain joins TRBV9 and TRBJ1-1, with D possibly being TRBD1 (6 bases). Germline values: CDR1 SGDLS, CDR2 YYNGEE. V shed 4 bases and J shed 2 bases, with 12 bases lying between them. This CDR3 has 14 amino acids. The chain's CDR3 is CASSRGDTNTEAFF. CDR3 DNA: TGTGCCAGCAGCCGAGGGGACACTAACACTGAAGCTTTCTTT.

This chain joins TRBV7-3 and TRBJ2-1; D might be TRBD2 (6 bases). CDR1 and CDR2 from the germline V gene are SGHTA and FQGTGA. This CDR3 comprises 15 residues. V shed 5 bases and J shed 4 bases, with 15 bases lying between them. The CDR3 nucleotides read TGTGCCAGCAGCGCCTCGGGGGTAGGGTACAATGAGCAGTTCTTC. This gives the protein CASSASGVGYNEQFF.

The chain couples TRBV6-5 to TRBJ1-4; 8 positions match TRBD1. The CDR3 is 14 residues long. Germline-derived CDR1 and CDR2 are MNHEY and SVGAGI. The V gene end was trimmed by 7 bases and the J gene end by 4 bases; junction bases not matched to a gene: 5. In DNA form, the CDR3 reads TGTGCCAGCAAAATACAGGGGGTTAATGAAAAACTGTTTTTT. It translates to CASKIQGVNEKLFF.

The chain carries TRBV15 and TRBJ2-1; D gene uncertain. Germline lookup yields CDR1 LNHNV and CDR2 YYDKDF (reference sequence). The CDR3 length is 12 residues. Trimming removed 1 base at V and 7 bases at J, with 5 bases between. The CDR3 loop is CATSRGLNEQFF. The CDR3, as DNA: TGTGCCACCAGCAGAGGGTTAAATGAGCAGTTCTTC.

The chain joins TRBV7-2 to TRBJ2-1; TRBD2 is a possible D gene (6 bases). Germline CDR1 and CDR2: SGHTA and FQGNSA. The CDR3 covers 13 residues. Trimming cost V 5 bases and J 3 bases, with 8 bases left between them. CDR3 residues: CASSGGLYNEQFF. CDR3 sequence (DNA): TGTGCCAGCAGCGGAGGGCTCTACAATGAGCAGTTCTTC. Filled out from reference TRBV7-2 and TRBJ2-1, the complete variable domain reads GAGVSQSPSNKVTEKGKDVELRCDPISGHTALYWYRQSLGQGLEFLIYFQGNSAPDKSGLPSDRFSAERTGGSVSTLTIQRTQQEDSAVYLCASSGGLYNEQFFGPGTRLTVL.

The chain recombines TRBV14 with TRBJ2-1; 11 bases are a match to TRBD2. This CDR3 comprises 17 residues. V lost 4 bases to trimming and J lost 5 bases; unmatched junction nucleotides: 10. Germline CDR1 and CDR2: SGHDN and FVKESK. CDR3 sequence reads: CASSPHRVAGGDNEQFF. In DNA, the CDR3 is TGTGCCAGCAGCCCCCACCGGGTAGCGGGAGGGGACAATGAGCAGTTCTTC.

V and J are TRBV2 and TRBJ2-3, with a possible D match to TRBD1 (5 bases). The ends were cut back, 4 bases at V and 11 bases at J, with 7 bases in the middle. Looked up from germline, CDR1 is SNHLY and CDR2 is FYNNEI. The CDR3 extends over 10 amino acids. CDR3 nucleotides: TGTGCCAGCAGTGTCCAGGGGCAGTATTTT. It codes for CASSVQGQYF.

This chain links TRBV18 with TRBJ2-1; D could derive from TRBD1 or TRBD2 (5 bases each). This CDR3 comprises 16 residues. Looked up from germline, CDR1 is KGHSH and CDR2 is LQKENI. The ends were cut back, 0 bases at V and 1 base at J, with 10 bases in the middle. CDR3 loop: CASSPPERGSYNEQFF. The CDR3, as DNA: TGTGCCAGCTCACCACCGGAGAGGGGATCCTACAATGAGCAGTTCTTC.

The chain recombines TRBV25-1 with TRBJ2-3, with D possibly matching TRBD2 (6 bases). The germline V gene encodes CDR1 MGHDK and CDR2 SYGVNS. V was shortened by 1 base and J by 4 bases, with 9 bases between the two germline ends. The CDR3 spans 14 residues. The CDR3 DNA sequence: TGTGCCAGCAGTGAATGGGGGGTGCCAGATACGCAGTATTTT. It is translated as CASSEWGVPDTQYF.

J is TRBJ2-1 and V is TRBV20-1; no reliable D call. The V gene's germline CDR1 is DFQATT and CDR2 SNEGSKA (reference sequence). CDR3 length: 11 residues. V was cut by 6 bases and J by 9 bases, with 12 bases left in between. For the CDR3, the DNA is TGCAGTGCAACCCCTAAAGTTGAGCAGTTCTTC. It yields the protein CSATPKVEQFF.

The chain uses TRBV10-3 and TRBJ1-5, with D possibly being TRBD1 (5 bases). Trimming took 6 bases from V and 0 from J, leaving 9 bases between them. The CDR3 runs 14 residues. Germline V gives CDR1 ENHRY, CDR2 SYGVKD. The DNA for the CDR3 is TGTGCCATCAGCCCCCAGGGTAGCAATCAGCCCCAGCATTTT. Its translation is CAISPQGSNQPQHF.

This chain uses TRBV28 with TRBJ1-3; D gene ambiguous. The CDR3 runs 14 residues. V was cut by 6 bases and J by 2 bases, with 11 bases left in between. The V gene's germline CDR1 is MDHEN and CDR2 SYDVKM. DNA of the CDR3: TGTGCCAGCAGAGATTCGTTAGCTGGAAACACCATATATTTT. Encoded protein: CASRDSLAGNTIYF. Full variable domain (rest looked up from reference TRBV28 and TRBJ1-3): DVKVTQSSRYLVKRTGEKVFLECVQDMDHENMFWYRQDPGLGLRLIYFSYDVKMKEKGDIPEGYSVSREKKERFSLILESASTNQTSMYLCASRDSLAGNTIYFGEGSWLTVV.

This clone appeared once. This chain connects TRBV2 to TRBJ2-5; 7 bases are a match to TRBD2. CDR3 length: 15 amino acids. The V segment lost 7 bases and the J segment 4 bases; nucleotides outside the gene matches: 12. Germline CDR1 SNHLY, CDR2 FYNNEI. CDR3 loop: CASKRRGGEGETQYF. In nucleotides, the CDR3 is TGTGCCAGCAAGCGCCGCGGGGGAGAGGGAGAGACCCAGTACTTC. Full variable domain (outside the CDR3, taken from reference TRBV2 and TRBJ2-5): EPEVTQTPSHQVTQMGQEVILRCVPISNHLYFYWYRQILGQKVEFLVSFYNNEISEKSEIFDDQFSVERPDGSNFTLKIRSTKLEDSAMYFCASKRRGGEGETQYFGPGTRLLVL.

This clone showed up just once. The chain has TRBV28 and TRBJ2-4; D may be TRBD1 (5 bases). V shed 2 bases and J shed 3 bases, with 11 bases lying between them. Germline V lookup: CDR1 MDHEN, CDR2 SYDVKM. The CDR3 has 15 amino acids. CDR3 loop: CASSLPGYGKNIQYF. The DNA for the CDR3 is TGTGCCAGCAGTTTACCAGGGTATGGCAAAAACATTCAGTACTTC.

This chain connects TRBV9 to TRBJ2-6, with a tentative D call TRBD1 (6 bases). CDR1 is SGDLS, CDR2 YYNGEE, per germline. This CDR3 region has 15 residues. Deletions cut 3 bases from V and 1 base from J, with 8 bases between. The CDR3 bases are TGTGCCAGCAGCGAAAGGGGGTCTGGGGCCAACGTCCTGACTTTC. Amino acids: CASSERGSGANVLTF.

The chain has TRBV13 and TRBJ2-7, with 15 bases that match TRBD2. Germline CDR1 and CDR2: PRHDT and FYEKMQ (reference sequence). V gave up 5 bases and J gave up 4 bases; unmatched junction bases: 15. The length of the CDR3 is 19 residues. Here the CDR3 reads CASSAQPRTSGRAWYEQYF. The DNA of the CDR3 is TGTGCCAGCAGCGCACAACCTCGGACTAGCGGGAGGGCCTGGTACGAGCAGTACTTC. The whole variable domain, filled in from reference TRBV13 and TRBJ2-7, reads AAGVIQSPRHLIKEKRETATLKCYPIPRHDTVYWYQQGPGQDPQFLISFYEKMQSDKGSIPDRFSAQQFSDYHSELNMSSLELGDSALYFCASSAQPRTSGRAWYEQYFGPGTRLTVT.

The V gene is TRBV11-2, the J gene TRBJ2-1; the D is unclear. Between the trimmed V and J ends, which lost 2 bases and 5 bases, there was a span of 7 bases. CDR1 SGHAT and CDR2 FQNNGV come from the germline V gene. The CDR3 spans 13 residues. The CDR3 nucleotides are TGTGCCAGCAGCTTATCCCTTGACAATGAGCAGTTCTTC. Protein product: CASSLSLDNEQFF.

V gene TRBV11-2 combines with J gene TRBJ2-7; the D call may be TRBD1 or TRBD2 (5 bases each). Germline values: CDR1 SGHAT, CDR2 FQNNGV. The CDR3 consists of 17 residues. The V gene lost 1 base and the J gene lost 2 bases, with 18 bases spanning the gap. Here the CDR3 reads CASSLGGGTSPAYEQYF. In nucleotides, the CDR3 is TGTGCCAGCAGCTTAGGTGGGGGTACTTCACCCGCCTACGAGCAGTACTTC.

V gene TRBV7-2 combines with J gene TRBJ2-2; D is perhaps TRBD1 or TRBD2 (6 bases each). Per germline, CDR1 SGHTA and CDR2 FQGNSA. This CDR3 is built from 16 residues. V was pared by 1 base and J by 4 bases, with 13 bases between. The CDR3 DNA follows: TGTGCCAGCAGCTTAGTCCCGGGGGCGGTCACCGGGGAGCTGTTTTTT. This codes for CASSLVPGAVTGELFF. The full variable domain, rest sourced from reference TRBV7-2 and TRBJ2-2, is GAGVSQSPSNKVTEKGKDVELRCDPISGHTALYWYRQSLGQGLEFLIYFQGNSAPDKSGLPSDRFSAERTGGSVSTLTIQRTQQEDSAVYLCASSLVPGAVTGELFFGEGSRLTVL.

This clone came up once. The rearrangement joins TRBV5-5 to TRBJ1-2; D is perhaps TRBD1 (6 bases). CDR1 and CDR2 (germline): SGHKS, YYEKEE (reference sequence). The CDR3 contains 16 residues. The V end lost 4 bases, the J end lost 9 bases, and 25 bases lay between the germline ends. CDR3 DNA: TGTGCCAGCAGCCGGACTCCCCGGGACACGGTCGGTCGCTACACCTTC. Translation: CASSRTPRDTVGRYTF.

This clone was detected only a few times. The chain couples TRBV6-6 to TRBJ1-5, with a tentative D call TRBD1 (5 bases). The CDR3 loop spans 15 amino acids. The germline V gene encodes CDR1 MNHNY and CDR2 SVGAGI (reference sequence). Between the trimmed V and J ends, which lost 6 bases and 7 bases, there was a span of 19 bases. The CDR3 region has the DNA TGTGCCAGCAGCCTCTTGGGGGGTTTAGGGCAGCCCCAGCATTTT. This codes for CASSLLGGLGQPQHF.

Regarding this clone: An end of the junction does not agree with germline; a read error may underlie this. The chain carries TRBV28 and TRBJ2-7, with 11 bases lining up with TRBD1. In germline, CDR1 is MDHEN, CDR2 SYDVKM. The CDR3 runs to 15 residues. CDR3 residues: CASSVWTGGIGEQYF. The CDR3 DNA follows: TGTGCCAGCAGTGTATGGACAGGGGGCATTGGCGAGCAGTACTTC.